Below, one TCR beta chain is given with its context. Per the study methods: The assay estimated nucleated cells by amplifying reference gene primers. Measured with immunoSEQ multiplex PCR; TCRdb has only the in-frame clones, and not every one. V and J calls and clone size are copied from that table; D and trimming were computed from the DNA. The sample carries some 270,000 clones, about 89% recorded once. The data derive from a study of blood T cell repertoires in COVID-19. Germline lookup yields CDR1 SNHLY and CDR2 FYNNEI. V lost 7 bases and J lost 2, with 15 bases in between. This CDR3 is built from 14 residues.

Sequencing was carried out using peripheral blood. The chain employs TRBV2 and TRBJ2-7, with D tentatively TRBD1 (6 bases). This TCR was sampled from a man between 25 and 39 years old with acute or convalescent COVID-19. The CDR3 is CASNGDGTTYEQYF. The CDR3 DNA sequence: TGTGCCAGCAATGGTGACGGGACAACCTACGAGCAGTACTTC.